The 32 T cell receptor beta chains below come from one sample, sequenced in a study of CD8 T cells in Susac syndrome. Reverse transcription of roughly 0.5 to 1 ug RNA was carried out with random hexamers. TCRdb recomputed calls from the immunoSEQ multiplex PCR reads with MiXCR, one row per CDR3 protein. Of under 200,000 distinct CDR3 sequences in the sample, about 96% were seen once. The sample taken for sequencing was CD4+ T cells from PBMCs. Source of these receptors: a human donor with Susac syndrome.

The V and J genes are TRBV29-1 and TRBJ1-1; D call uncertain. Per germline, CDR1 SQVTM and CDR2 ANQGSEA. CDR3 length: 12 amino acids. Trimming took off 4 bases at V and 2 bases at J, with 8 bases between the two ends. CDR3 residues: CSVGSGNTEAFF. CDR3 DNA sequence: TGCAGCGTTGGTTCAGGTAACACTGAAGCTTTCTTT. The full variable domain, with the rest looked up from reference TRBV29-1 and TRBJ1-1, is SAVISQKPSRDICQRGTSLTIQCQVDSQVTMMFWYRQQPGQSLTLIATANQGSEATYESGFVIDKFPISRPNLTFSTLTVSNMSPEDSSIYLCSVGSGNTEAFFGQGTRLTVV.

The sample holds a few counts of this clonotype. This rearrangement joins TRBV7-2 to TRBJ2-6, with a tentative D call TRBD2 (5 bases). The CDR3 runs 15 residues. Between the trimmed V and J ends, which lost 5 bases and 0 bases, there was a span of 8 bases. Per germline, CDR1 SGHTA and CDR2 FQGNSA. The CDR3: CASSPGNSGANVLTF. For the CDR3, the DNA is TGTGCCAGCAGCCCGGGGAACTCTGGGGCCAACGTCCTGACTTTC.

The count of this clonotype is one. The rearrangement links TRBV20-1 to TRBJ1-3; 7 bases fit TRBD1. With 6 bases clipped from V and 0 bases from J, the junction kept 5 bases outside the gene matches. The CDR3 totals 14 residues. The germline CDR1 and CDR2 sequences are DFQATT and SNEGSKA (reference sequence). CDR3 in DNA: TGCAGTGCCCCGAACAGGGGCTCTGGAAACACCATATATTTT. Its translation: CSAPNRGSGNTIYF.

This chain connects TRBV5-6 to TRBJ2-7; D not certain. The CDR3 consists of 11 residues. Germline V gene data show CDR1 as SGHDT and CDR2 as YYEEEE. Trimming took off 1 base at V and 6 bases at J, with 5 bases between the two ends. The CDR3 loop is CASSLHLEQYV. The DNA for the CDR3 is TGTGCCAGCAGCTTGCACCTCGAGCAGTACGTC.

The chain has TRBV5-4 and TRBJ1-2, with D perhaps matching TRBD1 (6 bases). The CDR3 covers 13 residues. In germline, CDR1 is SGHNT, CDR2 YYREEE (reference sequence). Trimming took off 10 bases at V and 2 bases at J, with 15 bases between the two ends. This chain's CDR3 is CAYRGAGNYGYTF. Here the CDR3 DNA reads TGTGCCTACCGGGGGGCTGGGAACTATGGCTACACCTTC.

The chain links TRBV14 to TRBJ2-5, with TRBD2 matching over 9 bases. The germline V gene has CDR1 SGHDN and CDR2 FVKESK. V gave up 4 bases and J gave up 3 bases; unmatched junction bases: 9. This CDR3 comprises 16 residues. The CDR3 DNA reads TGTGCCAGCAGCCTATTAGGCGGCGGGAGGGAAGAGACCCAGTACTTC. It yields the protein CASSLLGGGREETQYF.

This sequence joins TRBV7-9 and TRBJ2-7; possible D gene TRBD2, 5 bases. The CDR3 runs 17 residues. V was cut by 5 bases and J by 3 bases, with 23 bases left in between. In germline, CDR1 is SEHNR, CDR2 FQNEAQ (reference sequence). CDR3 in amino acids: CASSLKYPGNPFYEQYF. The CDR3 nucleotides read TGTGCCAGCAGCCTTAAATACCCGGGAAACCCCTTCTACGAGCAGTACTTC. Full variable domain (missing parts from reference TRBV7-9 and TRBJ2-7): DTGVSQNPRHKITKRGQNVTFRCDPISEHNRLYWYRQTLGQGPEFLTYFQNEAQLEKSRLLSDRFSAERPKGSFSTLEIQRTEQGDSAMYLCASSLKYPGNPFYEQYFGPGTRLTVT.

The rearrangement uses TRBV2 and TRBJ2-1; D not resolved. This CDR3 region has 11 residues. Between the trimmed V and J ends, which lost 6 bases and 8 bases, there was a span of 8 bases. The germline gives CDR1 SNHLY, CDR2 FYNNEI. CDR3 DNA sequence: TGTGCCAGCAGAGCTGGACATGAGCAGTTCTTC. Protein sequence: CASRAGHEQFF.

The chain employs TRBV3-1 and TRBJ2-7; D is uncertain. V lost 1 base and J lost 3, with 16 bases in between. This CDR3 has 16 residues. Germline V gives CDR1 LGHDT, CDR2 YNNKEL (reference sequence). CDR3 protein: CASSQGYAVVSYEQYF. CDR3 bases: TGTGCCAGCAGCCAAGGGTATGCGGTAGTTAGCTACGAGCAGTACTTC.

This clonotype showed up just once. The CDR3 DNA follows: TGTGCCAGCAGTTTGCCGTCTAGCTCTACGGAGACCCAGTACTTC. Protein: CASSLPSSSTETQYF. This chain uses TRBV28 with TRBJ2-5; TRBD2 might be the D (5 bases). Trimming took 3 bases from V and 5 from J, leaving 16 bases between them. The CDR3 spans 15 residues. Germline loops: CDR1 MDHEN, CDR2 SYDVKM.

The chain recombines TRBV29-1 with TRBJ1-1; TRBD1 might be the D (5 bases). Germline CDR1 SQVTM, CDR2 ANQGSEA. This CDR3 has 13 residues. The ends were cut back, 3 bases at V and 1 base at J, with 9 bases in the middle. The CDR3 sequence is CSVDAQENTEAFF. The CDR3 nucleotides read TGCAGCGTTGATGCACAGGAGAACACTGAAGCTTTCTTT.

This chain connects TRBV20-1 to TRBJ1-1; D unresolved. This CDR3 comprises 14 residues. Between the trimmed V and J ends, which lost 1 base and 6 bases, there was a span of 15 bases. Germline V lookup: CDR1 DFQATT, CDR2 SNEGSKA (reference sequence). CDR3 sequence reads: CSARGEEVVAEAFF. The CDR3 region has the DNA TGCAGTGCTAGAGGCGAAGAGGTTGTGGCTGAAGCTTTCTTT.

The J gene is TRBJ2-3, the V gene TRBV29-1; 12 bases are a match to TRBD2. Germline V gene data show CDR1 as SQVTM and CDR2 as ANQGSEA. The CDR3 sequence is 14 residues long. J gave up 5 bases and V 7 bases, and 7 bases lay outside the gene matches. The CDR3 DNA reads TGCAGCGGAGCCCTAGCGGGAGGGAGAGATACGCAGTATTTT. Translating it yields CSGALAGGRDTQYF.

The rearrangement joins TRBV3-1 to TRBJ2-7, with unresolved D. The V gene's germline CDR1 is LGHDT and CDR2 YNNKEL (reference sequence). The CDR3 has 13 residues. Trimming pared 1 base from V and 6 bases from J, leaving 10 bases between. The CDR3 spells CASSQVLGAEQYF. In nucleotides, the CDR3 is TGTGCCAGCAGCCAAGTCCTGGGTGCCGAGCAGTACTTC.

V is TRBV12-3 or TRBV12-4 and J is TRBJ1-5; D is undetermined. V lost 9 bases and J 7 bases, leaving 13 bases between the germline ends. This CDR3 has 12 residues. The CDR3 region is CASNSGGQPQHF. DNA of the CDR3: TGTGCCAGTAATAGCGGAGGACAGCCCCAGCATTTT.

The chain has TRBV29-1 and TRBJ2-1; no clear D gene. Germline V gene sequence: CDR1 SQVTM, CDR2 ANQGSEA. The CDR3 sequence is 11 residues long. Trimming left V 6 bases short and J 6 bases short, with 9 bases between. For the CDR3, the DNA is TGCAGCGTCCATTCGGCCAATGAGCAGTTCTTC. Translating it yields CSVHSANEQFF.

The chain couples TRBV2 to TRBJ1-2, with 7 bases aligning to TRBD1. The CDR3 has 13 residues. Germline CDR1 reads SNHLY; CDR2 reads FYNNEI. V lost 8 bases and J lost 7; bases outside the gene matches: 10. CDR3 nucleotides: TGTGCCAGCGGGAGACAGGGCGCGATTGGCTACACCTTC. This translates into CASGRQGAIGYTF. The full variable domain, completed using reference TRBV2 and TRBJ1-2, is EPEVTQTPSHQVTQMGQEVILRCVPISNHLYFYWYRQILGQKVEFLVSFYNNEISEKSEIFDDQFSVERPDGSNFTLKIRSTKLEDSAMYFCASGRQGAIGYTFGSGTRLTVV.

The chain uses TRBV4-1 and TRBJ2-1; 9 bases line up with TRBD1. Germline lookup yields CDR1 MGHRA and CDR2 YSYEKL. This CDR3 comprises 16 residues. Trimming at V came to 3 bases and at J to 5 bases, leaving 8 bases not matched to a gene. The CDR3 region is CASSQWEGTGNNEQFF. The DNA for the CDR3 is TGCGCCAGCAGCCAGTGGGAAGGGACAGGGAACAATGAGCAGTTCTTC.

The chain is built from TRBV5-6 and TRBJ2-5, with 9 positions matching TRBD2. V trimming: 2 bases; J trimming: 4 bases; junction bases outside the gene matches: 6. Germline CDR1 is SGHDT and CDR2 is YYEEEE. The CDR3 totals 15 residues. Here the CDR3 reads CASSFRGLARETQYF. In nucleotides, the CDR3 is TGTGCCAGCAGCTTCCGGGGACTAGCACGAGAGACCCAGTACTTC.

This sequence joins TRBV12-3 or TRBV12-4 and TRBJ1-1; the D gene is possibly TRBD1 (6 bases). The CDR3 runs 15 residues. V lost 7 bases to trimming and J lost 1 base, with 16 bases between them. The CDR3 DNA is TGTGCCAGCACCAAACAGGGAGGTAGGAACACTGAAGCTTTCTTT. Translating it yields CASTKQGGRNTEAFF.

The CDR3 DNA follows: TGCAGTGCTAGTAATAGCGGGCCCACAGATACGCAGTATTTT. Encoded protein: CSASNSGPTDTQYF. This chain uses TRBV20-1 with TRBJ2-3; TRBD2 matches 7 bases. The CDR3 sequence is 14 residues long. V was clipped by 3 bases and J by 2 bases; unmatched bases: 5. Germline CDR1 reads DFQATT; CDR2 reads SNEGSKA (reference sequence).

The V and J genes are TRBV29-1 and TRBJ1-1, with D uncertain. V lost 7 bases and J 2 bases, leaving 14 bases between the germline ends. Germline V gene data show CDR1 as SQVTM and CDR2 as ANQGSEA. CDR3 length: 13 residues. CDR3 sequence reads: CSADRPENTEAFF. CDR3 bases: TGCAGCGCCGACCGGCCGGAAAACACTGAAGCTTTCTTT. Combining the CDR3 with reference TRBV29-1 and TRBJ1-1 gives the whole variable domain SAVISQKPSRDICQRGTSLTIQCQVDSQVTMMFWYRQQPGQSLTLIATANQGSEATYESGFVIDKFPISRPNLTFSTLTVSNMSPEDSSIYLCSADRPENTEAFFGQGTRLTVV.

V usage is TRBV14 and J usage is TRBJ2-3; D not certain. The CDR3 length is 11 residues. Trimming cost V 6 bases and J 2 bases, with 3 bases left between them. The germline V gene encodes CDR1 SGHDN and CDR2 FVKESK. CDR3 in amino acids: CASSHTDTQYF. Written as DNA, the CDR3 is TGTGCCAGCAGTCACACAGATACGCAGTATTTT.

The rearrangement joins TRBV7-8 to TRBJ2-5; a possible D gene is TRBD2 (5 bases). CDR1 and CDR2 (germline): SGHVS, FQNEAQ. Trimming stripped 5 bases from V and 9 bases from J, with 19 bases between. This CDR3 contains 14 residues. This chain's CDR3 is CASSPRGRPEAQYF. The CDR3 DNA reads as TGTGCCAGCAGCCCCCGCGGCCGTCCGGAGGCCCAGTACTTC.

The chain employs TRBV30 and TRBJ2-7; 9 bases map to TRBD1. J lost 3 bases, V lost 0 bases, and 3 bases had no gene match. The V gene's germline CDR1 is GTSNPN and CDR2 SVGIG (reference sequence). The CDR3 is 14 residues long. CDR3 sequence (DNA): TGTGCCTGGAGTGTTCCGGGACAGGGCTACGAGCAGTACTTC. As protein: CAWSVPGQGYEQYF. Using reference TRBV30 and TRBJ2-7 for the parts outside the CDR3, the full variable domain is SQTIHQWPATLVQPVGSPLSLECTVEGTSNPNLYWYRQAAGRGLQLLFYSVGIGQISSEVPQNLSASRPQDRQFILSSKKLLLSDSGFYLCAWSVPGQGYEQYFGPGTRLTVT.

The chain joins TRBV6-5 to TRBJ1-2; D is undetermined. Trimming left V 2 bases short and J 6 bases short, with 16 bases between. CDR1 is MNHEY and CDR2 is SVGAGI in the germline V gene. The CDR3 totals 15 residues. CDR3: CASSYLVPIRDGYTF. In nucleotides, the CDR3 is TGTGCCAGCAGTTACCTCGTCCCCATTCGGGATGGCTACACCTTC.

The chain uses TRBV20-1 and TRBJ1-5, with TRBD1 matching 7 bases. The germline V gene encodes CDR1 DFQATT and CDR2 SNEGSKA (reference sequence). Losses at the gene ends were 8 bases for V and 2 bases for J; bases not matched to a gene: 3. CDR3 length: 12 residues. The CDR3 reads CSHGQGNQPQHF. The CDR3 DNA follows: TGCAGTCACGGACAGGGCAATCAGCCCCAGCATTTT.

CDR3 sequence: CASSSRLYNEQFF. CDR3 in DNA: TGTGCCAGCAGCTCGCGGCTGTACAATGAGCAGTTCTTC. This chain links TRBV6-2 or TRBV6-3 with TRBJ2-1; D gene uncertain. The CDR3 has 13 amino acids. Germline CDR1 and CDR2: MNHEY and SVGEGT. Trimming removed 6 bases at V and 4 bases at J, with 10 bases between.

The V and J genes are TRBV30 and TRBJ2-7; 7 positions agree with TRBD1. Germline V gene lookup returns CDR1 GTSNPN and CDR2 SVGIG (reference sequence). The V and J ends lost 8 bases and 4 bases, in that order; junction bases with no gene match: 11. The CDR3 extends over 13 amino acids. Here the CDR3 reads CAQGGPPTYEQYF. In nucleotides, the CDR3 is TGTGCCCAAGGGGGCCCTCCCACTTACGAGCAGTACTTC.

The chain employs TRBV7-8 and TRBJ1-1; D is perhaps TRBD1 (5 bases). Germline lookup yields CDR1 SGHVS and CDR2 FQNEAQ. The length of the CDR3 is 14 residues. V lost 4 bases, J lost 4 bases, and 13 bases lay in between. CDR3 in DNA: TGTGCCAGCAGCTCCAGGGAACTCAGCACTGAAGCTTTCTTT. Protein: CASSSRELSTEAFF.

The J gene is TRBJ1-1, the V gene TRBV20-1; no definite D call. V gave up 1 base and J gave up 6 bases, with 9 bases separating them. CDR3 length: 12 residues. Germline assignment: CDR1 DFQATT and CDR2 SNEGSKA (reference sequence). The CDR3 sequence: CSARAEYAEAFF. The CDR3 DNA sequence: TGCAGTGCTAGAGCAGAGTACGCTGAAGCTTTCTTT.

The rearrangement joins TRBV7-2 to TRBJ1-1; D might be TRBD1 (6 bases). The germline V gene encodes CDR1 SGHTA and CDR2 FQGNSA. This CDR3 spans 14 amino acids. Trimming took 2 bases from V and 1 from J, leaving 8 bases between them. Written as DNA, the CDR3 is TGTGCCAGCAGCTTACAACAGGGGAACACTGAAGCTTTCTTT. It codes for CASSLQQGNTEAFF.